This T cell receptor beta chain emerged from a study of blood T cell repertoires in COVID-19. Study-level background: Acute and convalescent COVID-19 samples came from the United States, Italy and Spain. Nucleic acid was either cDNA or gDNA, and it came from T cells, B-cell-depleted T cells, or PBMCs.

Germline-derived CDR1 and CDR2 are MNHEY and SVGAGI. Trimming took 6 bases from V and 1 from J; bases not matched to a gene: 1. The CDR3 is 13 residues long. Per the original data handling: Counts of nucleated cells, estimated from reference gene primer amplification, were obtained. Repertoires were generated with immunoSEQ multiplex PCR, while TCRdb's copy carries only in-frame clones and drops some. Clone size and V and J calls were adopted from that table, with D and trimming inferred from the DNA. Found here are about 170,000 clones, approximately 87% of them singletons; the top ten hold 10% to 11%. Recruited during active infection, patients (from Seattle) were subsequently followed longitudinally.

This TCR came from a woman aged 60 to 75 with COVID-19, enrolled during active disease. The chain has TRBV6-5 and TRBJ1-1; 8 nucleotides line up with TRBD1. Source material: peripheral blood. In DNA, the CDR3 is TGTGCCAGCAGGGACAGGGCGAACACTGAAGCTTTCTTT. Its protein is CASRDRANTEAFF.